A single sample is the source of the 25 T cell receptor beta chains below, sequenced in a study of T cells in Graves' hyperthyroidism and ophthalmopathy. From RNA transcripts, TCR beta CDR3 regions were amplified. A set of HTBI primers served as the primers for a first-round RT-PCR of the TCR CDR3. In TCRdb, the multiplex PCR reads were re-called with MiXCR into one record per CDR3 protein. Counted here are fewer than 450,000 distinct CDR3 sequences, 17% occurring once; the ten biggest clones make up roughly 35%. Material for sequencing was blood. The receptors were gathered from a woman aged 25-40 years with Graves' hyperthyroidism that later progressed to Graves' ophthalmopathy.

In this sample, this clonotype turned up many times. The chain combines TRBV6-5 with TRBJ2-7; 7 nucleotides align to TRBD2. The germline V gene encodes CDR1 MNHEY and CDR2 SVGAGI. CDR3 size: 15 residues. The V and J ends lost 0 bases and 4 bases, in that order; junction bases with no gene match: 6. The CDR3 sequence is CASSYSAGEGYEQYF. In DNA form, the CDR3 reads TGTGCCAGCAGTTACTCGGCGGGAGAAGGGTACGAGCAGTACTTC.

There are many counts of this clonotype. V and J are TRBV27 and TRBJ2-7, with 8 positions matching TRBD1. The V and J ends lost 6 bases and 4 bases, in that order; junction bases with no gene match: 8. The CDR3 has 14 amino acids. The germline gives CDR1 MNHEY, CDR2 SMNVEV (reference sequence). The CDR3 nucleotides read TGTGCCAGCAGGCGGACAGGGTCAGGGTACGAGCAGTACTTC. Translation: CASRRTGSGYEQYF.

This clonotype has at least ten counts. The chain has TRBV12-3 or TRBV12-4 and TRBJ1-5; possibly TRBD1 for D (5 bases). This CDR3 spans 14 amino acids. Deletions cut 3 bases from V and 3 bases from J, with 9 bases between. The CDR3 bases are TGTGCCAGCAGTTTGAAGGGGAACAATCAGCCCCAGCATTTT. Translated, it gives CASSLKGNNQPQHF.

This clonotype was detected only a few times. The CDR3 DNA sequence: TGTGCCAGCAGCCTTGGTTTCGGACAGGGGGGCATGAACACTGAAGCTTTCTTT. This translates into CASSLGFGQGGMNTEAFF. The V gene is TRBV16, the J gene TRBJ1-1, with TRBD1 matching 10 bases. The CDR3 loop spans 18 amino acids. Germline assignment: CDR1 KGHSY and CDR2 FQNENV. V trimming: 4 bases; J trimming: 0 bases; junction bases outside the gene matches: 11.

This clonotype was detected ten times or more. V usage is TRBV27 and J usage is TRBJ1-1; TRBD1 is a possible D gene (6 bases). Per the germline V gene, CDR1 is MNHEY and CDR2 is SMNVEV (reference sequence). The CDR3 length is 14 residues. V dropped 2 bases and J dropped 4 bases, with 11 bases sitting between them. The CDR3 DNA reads TGTGCCAGCAGTTTAGCCAGGGGCGGCACTGAAGCTTTCTTT. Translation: CASSLARGGTEAFF.

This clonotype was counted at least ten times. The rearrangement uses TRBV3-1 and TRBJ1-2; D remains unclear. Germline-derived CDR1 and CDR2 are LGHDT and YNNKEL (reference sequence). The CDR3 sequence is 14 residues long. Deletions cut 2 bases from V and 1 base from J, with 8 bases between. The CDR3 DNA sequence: TGTGCCAGCAGCCAACTACATAGTAACTATGGCTACACCTTC. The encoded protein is CASSQLHSNYGYTF.

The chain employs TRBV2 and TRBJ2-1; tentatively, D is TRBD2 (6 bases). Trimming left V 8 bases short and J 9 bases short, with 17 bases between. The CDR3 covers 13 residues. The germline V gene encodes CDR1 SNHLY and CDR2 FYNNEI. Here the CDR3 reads CASRFGGGAEQFF. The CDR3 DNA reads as TGTGCCAGCCGTTTTGGTGGCGGGGCTGAGCAGTTCTTC. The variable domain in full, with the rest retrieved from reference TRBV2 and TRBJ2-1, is EPEVTQTPSHQVTQMGQEVILRCVPISNHLYFYWYRQILGQKVEFLVSFYNNEISEKSEIFDDQFSVERPDGSNFTLKIRSTKLEDSAMYFCASRFGGGAEQFFGPGTRLTVL.

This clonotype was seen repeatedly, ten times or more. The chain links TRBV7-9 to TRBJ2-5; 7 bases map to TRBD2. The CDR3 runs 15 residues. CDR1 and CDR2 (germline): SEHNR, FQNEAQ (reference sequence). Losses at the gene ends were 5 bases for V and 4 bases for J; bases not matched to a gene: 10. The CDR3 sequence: CASSTPPGGPETQYF. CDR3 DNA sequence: TGTGCCAGCAGCACTCCCCCGGGGGGTCCAGAGACCCAGTACTTC.

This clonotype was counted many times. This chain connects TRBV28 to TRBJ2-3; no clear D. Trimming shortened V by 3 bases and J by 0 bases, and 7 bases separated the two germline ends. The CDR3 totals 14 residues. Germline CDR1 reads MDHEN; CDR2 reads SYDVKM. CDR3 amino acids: CASSFRQSTDTQYF. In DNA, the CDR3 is TGTGCCAGCAGTTTCAGGCAGAGCACAGATACGCAGTATTTT.

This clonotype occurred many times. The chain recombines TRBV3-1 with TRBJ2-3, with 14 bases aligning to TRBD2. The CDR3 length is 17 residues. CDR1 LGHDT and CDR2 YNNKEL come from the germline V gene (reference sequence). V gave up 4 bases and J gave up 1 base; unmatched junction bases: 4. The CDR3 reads CASSPGLAGGGTDTQYF. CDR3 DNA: TGTGCCAGCAGCCCCGGACTAGCGGGGGGTGGCACAGATACGCAGTATTTT.

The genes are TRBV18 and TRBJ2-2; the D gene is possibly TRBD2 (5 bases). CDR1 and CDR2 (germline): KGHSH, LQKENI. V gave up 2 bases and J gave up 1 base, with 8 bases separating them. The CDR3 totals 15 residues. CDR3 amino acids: CASSPISENTGELFF. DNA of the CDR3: TGTGCCAGCTCACCAATTAGCGAGAACACCGGGGAGCTGTTTTTT.

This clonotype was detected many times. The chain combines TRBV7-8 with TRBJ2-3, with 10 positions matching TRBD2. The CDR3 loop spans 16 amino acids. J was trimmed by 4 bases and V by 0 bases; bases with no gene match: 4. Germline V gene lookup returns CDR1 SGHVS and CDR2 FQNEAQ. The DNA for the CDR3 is TGTGCCAGCAGCTTAGCACTAGCGGGGTTCGCAGATACGCAGTATTTT. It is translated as CASSLALAGFADTQYF. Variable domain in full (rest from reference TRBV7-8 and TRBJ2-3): GAGVSQSPRYKVAKRGQDVALRCDPISGHVSLFWYQQALGQGPEFLTYFQNEAQLDKSGLPSDRFFAERPEGSVSTLKIQRTQQEDSAVYLCASSLALAGFADTQYFGPGTRLTVL.

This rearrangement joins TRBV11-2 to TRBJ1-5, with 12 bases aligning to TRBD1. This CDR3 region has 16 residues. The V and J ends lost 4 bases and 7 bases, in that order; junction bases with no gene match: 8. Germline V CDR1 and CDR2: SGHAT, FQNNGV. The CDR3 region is CASSSWDRGPGQPQHF. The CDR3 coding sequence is TGTGCCAGCAGCTCCTGGGACAGGGGGCCAGGACAGCCCCAGCATTTT.

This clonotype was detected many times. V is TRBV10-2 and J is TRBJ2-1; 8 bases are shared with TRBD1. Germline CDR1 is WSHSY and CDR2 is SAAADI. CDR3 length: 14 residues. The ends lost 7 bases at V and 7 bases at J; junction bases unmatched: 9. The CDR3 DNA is TGCGCCAGCAATGGACAGGGTCTGCCAAATGAGCAGTTCTTC. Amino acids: CASNGQGLPNEQFF.

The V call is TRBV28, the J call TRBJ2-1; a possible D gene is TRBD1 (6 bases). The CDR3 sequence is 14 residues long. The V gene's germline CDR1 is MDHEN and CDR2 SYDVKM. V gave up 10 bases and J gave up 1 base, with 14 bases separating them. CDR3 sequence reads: CATTVQGSYNEQFF. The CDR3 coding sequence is TGTGCCACCACGGTACAGGGATCCTACAATGAGCAGTTCTTC.

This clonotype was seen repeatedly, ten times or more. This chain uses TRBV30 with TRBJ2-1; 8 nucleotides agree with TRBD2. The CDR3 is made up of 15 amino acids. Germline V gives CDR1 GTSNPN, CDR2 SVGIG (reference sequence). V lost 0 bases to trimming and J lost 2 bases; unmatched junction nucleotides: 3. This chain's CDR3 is CAWSVRGGAYNEQFF. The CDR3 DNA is TGTGCCTGGAGTGTACGGGGGGGCGCCTACAATGAGCAGTTCTTC. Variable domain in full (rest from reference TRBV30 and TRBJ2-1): SQTIHQWPATLVQPVGSPLSLECTVEGTSNPNLYWYRQAAGRGLQLLFYSVGIGQISSEVPQNLSASRPQDRQFILSSKKLLLSDSGFYLCAWSVRGGAYNEQFFGPGTRLTVL.

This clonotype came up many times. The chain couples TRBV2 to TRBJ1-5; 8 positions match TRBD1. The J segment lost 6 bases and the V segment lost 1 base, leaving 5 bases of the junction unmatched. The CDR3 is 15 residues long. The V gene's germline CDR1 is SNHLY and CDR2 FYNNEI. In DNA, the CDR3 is TGTGCCAGCAGTGAAGACGCCCAGGGGGCTCAGCCCCAGCATTTT. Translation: CASSEDAQGAQPQHF.

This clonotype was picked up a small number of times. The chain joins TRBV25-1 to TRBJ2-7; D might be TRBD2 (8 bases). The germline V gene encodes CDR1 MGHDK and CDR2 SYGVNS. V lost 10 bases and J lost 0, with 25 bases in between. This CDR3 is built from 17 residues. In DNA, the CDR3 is TGTGCCACCGAGGGGGCCCCGGGGGGGGAAGCCTCCTACGAGCAGTACTTC. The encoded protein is CATEGAPGGEASYEQYF.

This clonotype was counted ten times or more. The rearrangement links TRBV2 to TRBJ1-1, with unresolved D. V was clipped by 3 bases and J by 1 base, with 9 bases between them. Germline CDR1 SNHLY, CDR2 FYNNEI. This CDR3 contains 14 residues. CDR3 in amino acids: CASSEAETNTEAFF. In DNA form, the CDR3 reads TGTGCCAGCAGTGAGGCAGAAACGAACACTGAAGCTTTCTTT.

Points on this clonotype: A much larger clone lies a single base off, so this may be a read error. The CDR3 DNA reads TGTGCCAGCAGCCGCAAACCGAGCTGGAACACTGAAGCTTTCTTT. Translating gives CASSRKPSWNTEAFF. The V call is TRBV6-2 or TRBV6-3, the J call TRBJ1-1; D is undetermined. The CDR3 has 15 residues. Germline V CDR1 and CDR2: MNHEY, SVGEGT. Trimming stripped 6 bases from V and 1 base from J, with 15 bases between.

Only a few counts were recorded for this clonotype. In nucleotides, the CDR3 is TGTGCCAGCAGTGGACAGGGGGCGCATAGCTCCTACAATGAGCAGTTCTTC. Amino acids: CASSGQGAHSSYNEQFF. This chain links TRBV2 with TRBJ2-1; 10 bases are shared with TRBD1. The CDR3 has 17 amino acids. Germline-derived CDR1 and CDR2 are SNHLY and FYNNEI. Trimming at V came to 4 bases and at J to 0 bases, leaving 6 bases not matched to a gene.

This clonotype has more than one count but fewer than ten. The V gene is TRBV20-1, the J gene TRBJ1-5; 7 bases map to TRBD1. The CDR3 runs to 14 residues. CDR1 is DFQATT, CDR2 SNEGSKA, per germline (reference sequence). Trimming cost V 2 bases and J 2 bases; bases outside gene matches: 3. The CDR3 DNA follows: TGCAGTGCTAGAACAGGGGCAGGCAATCAGCCCCAGCATTTT. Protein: CSARTGAGNQPQHF.

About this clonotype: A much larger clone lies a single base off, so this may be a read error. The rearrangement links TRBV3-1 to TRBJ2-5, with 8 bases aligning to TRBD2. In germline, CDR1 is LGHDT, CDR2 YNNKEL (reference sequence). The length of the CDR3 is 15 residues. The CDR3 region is CASSPPLAAQGTQYF. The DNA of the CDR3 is TGTGCCAGCAGCCCACCACTAGCGGCTCAAGGGACCCAGTACTTC.

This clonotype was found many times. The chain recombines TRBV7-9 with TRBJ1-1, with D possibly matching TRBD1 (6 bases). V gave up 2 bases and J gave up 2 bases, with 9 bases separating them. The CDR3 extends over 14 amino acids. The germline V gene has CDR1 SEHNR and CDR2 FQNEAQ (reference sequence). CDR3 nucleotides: TGTGCCAGCAGCTTACAGGGGCATAACACTGAAGCTTTCTTT. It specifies CASSLQGHNTEAFF.

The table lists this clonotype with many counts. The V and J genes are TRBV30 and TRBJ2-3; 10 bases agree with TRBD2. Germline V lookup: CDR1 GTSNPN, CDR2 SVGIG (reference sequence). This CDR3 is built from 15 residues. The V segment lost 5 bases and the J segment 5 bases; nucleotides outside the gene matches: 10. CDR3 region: CAWALAGVFIDTQYF. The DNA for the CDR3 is TGTGCCTGGGCCCTAGCGGGAGTTTTCATAGATACGCAGTATTTT.